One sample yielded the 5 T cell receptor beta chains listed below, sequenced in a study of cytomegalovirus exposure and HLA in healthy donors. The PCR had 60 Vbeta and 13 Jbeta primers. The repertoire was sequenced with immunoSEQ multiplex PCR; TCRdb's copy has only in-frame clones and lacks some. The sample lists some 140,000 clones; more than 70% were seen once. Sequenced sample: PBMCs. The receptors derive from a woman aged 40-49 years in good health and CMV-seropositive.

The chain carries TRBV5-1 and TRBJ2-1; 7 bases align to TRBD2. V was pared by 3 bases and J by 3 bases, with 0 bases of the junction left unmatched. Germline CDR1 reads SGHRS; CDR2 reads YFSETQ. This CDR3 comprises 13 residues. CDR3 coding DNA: TGCGCCAGCAGCTCGGGAGGCTACAATGAGCAGTTCTTC. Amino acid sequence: CASSSGGYNEQFF.

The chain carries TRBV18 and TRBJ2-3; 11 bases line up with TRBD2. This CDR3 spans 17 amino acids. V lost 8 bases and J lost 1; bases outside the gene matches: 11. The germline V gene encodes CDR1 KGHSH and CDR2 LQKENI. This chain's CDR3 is CASGMRLAGTGTDTQYF. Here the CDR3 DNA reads TGTGCCAGCGGAATGAGACTAGCGGGGACCGGCACAGATACGCAGTATTTT. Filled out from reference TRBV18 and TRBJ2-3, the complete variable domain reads NAGVMQNPRHLVRRRGQEARLRCSPMKGHSHVYWYRQLPEEGLKFMVYLQKENIIDESGMPKERFSAEFPKEGPSILRIQQVVRGDSAAYFCASGMRLAGTGTDTQYFGPGTRLTVL.

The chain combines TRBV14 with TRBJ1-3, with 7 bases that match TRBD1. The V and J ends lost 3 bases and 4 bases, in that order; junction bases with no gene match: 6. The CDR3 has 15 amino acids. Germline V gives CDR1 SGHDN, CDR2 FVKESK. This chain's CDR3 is CASSQGQWRGNTIYF. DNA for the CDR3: TGTGCCAGCAGCCAGGGACAGTGGCGCGGAAACACCATATATTTT.

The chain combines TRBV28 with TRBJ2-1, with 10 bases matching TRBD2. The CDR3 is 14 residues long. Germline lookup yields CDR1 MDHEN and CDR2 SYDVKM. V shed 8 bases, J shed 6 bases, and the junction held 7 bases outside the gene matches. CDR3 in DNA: TGTGCCAGCGGGGGACTAGCGACGAGCAATGAGCAGTTCTTC. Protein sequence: CASGGLATSNEQFF. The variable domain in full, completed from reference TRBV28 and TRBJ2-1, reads DVKVTQSSRYLVKRTGEKVFLECVQDMDHENMFWYRQDPGLGLRLIYFSYDVKMKEKGDIPEGYSVSREKKERFSLILESASTNQTSMYLCASGGLATSNEQFFGPGTRLTVL.

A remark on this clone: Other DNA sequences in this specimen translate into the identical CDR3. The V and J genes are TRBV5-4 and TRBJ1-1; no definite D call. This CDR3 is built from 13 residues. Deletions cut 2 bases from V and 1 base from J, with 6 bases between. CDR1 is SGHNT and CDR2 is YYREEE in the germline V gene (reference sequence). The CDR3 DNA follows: TGTGCCAGCAGCTTACGGGAGAACACTGAAGCTTTCTTT. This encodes CASSLRENTEAFF.